This entry is about one T cell receptor (beta chain). This CDR3 is built from 14 residues. V lost 4 bases to trimming and J lost 4 bases; unmatched junction nucleotides: 6. The V gene's germline CDR1 is GTSNPN and CDR2 SVGIG (reference sequence). The data were obtained in a study of blood T cell repertoires in COVID-19. Profiled with immunoSEQ multiplex PCR; TCRdb holds only in-frame clones, not every one. Seen here are around 360,000 clones, 80% to 90% observed once, and the top ten hold 8% to 13%. The Seattle patients joined while their infection was active and were tracked longitudinally afterward.

The receptor's source is a woman in her 30s with COVID-19, enrolled during active disease. Sequencing used peripheral blood. The chain has TRBV30 and TRBJ1-3, with 8 positions matching TRBD1. The CDR3 loop reads CAWIGQGAGNTIYF. As DNA, the CDR3 is TGTGCCTGGATAGGACAGGGTGCGGGAAACACCATATATTTT.